This T cell receptor (beta chain) emerged from a study of blood T cells in healthy people across ages (dated by TCRdb to between 2014 and 2016). Context from the whole study: In model experiments, template switching captured roughly one uniquely barcoded TCR beta cDNA molecule for every two T cells. To track age-related changes in TCR beta repertoire diversity, the study relied on deep sequencing normalized with unique cDNA molecular identifiers. The donors were split into four age groups: young (average around 15 years), middle-aged (39), aged (approximately 60) and long-lived (approximately 80). To avoid experimental bias, donors of different ages were spread randomly across the sequencing lanes. For two donors (one aged 18 to 30 and one aged 80 or older), the study analyzed two additional independent replicas of 1 million unique cDNA reads from the same blood draw.

As regards this clonotype: Its cognate antigen has yet to be identified. No clone much larger than this one lies a single base away; base qualities are absent.

Beyond this particular receptor, the publication reports: Total diversity estimates from one million sequenced T cells were considered lower bounds and underestimates. Observed TCR beta diversity correlated strongly with the percentage of naive T cells measured by flow cytometry. Compared with the aged group, more naive CD4+ T cells, fewer expanded clones and increased TCR diversity were shown by the long-lived group, suggesting age selection. Observed TCR beta diversity per million T cells fell roughly linearly with age, and a significant reduction was already apparent by age roughly 40. Because donor CMV infection status was unknown, age-related changes in expanded clonotypes were potentially confounded. Bulk unsorted PBMC profiling prevented conclusive comparison of naive and antigen-experienced compartments.

Systemically healthy Caucasian individuals from Russia, approximately 39 in total and aged about 6 to 100 years, were included as donors. Each donor gave 8 to 10 milliliters of peripheral blood, collected into EDTA-treated Vacutainer tubes. Ficoll-Paque density-gradient centrifugation was used to isolate PBMCs, with at least 6.5 million per sample. Trizol reagent was used to extract total RNA from the PBMCs, yielding at least 6 micrograms per sample. For every donor, an aliquot of PBMCs went through flow cytometry to measure the percentages of naive CD45RAhigh/CD27high T cells. The receptor library was made with 5' RACE. The listed sequencing device is Illumina HiSeq 2500. A second PCR of about 7 to 12 cycles was run with a J-beta primer mix and a sample-barcoded 5' primer. A unique molecular identifier was introduced onto each TCR beta cDNA molecule by a template-switch 5' adaptor carrying 12 random nucleotides. Each sample yielded at least 2.5 million CDR3-containing paired-end reads. First-strand cDNA was synthesized from all RNA with the Mint cDNA synthesis kit, primed by a TRBC-specific oligonucleotide. Following uracil-DNA glycosylase treatment, all cDNA underwent a first 18-cycle PCR with the universal primers M1SS and BC2_uni_R. The paper's processing steps were these. For normalization, 1 million high-quality reads, each with a distinct molecular identifier, were randomly selected from each sample. Reads with shared molecular identifiers were discarded instead of being binned into consensus sequences. CDR3 identification, clonotype clustering and error correction used MiTCR with a Q25 quality threshold and the strictest error-elimination algorithm. A nonparametric unseen species model using Euler transformation provided a lower-bound estimate of total TCR beta diversity. TCRdb redid the processing of the public reads, applying fastp at Q25 and MiXCR, and retained in-frame beta chains. Entries that share a CDR3 protein sequence are merged under the most common genes and DNA. TCRdb, not the authors, supplied the V and J calls. The table for this sample lists 700,000 or so distinct CDR3 sequences; approximately 40% of them were counted only once. The top ten clonotypes cover about 30% of the sample.

Sequenced sample: blood. The receptor was derived from a man at least 80 years old in good health.

The CDR3 has the sequence CSARTSGRARGEQYF. The bases are TGCAGTGCCCGGACTAGCGGGAGGGCTCGGGGCGAGCAGTACTTC. The V gene is TRBV20-1 and the J gene is TRBJ2-4; TRBD2 fits 15 bases in the junction. The tail of the sequence fits TRBJ2-7 better, so the J call may be wrong. CDR1 and CDR2 are drawn from the germline V gene (reference sequence): DFQATT, SNEGSKA. From the cysteine through the phenylalanine, the CDR3 covers 15 amino acids. Just CDR3 DNA is preserved here, 45 bases in frame from base 1.